This T cell receptor beta chain was profiled in a study of spatial heterogeneity in lung cancer. TCRdb itself ran the 5' RACE reads through MiXCR, one entry per CDR3 protein. The table includes roughly 28,000 distinct CDR3 sequences, more than 8% detected once. V was clipped by 9 bases and J by 5 bases, with 16 bases between them. This CDR3 is built from 14 residues. Time point indicated: sample taken at primary tumor resection. Unsorted whole RNA samples from tumor, nontumor lung or frozen PBMC were sequenced. This clonotype appeared many times. The sample was PBMCs, taken at surgery. The chain combines TRBV12-3 or TRBV12-4 with TRBJ2-2; weak D call: TRBD2 (5 bases). The TCR was taken from a female donor with early-stage non-small cell lung cancer. This CDR3 is CASSKEARTGELFF. DNA of the CDR3: TGTGCCAGTTCGAAGGAGGCCAGAACCGGGGAGCTGTTTTTT.